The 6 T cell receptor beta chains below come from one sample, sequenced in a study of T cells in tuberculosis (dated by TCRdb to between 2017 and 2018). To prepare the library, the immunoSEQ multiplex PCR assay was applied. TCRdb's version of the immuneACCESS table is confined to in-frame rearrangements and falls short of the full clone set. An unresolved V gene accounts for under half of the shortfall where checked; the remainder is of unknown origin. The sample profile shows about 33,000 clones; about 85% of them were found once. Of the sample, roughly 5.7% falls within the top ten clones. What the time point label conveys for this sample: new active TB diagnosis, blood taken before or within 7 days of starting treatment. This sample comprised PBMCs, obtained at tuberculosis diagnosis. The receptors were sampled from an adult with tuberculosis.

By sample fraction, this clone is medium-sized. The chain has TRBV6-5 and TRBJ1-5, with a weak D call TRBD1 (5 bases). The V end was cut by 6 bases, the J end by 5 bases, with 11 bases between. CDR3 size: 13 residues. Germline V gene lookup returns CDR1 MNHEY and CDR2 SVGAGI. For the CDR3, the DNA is TGTGCCAGCAGCCTCAGGGTCCATCAGCCCCAGCATTTT. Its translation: CASSLRVHQPQHF.

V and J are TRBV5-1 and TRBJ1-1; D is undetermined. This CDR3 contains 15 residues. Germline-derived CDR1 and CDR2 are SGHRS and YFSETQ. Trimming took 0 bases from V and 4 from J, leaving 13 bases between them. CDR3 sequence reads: CASSLGSRGFTEAFF. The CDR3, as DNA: TGCGCCAGCAGCTTGGGGTCCCGGGGTTTCACTGAAGCTTTCTTT.

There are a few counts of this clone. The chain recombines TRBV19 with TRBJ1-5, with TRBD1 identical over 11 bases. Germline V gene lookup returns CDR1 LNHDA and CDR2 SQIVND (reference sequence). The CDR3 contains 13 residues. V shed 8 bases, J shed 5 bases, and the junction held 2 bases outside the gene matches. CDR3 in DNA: TGTGCCAGTCGGACAGGGGGCTATCAGCCCCAGCATTTT. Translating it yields CASRTGGYQPQHF.

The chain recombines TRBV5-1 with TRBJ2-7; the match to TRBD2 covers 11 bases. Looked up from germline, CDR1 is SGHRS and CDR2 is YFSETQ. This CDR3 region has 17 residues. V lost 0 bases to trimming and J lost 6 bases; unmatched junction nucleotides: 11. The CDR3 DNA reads TGCGCCAGCAGCTTGGGGGGGACTAGCGGACAGAGGGGCGAGCAGTACTTC. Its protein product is CASSLGGTSGQRGEQYF.

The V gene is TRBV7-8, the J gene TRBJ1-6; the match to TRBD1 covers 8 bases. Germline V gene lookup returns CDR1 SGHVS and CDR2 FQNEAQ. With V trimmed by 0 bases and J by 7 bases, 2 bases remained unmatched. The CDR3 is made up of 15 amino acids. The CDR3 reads CASSLAGQENSPLHF. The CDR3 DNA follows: TGTGCCAGCAGCTTAGCGGGACAGGAGAATTCACCCCTCCACTTT.

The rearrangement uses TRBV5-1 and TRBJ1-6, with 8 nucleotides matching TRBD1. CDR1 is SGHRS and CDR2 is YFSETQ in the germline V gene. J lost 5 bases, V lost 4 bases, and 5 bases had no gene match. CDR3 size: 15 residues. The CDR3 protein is CASSIGQGNNSPLHF. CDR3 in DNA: TGCGCCAGCAGCATCGGACAGGGAAATAATTCACCCCTCCACTTT.